This T cell receptor (beta chain) was obtained from a study of cytomegalovirus exposure and HLA in healthy donors. Study at large: Some 85 million unique TCRs, all from HLA-typed donors, were included in an early release of the data.

CDR1 MDHEN and CDR2 SYDVKM come from the germline V gene. Trimming took 5 bases from V and 14 from J; bases not matched to a gene: 9. The CDR3 extends over 13 amino acids. PCR used 60 Vbeta primers and 13 Jbeta primers. Only in-frame clones appear in the TCRdb table, and some are missing; sequencing was by immunoSEQ multiplex PCR. Of about 120,000 clones listed, approximately 72% are singletons. The chain couples TRBV28 to TRBJ1-4; 9 bases line up with TRBD1. This receptor was taken from a man in his late teens or twenties in good health and CMV-seronegative. Sequencing was carried out using PBMCs. CDR3 protein: CASSVLRDRDLFF. Written as DNA, the CDR3 is TGTGCCAGCAGTGTACTCCGGGACAGGGACCTGTTTTTT.